This TCR beta chain was sequenced during a study of Tregs in tolerant kidney transplant recipients. Background on the study: CFSE-labeled recipient PBMCs were cultured more than 5 days with irradiated graft donor PBMCs, then FACS-sorted. Study findings and constraints: The small number of patients limits these findings pending further validation. The most relevant donor-specific Treg TCRbeta repertoire apparently came from expansion with activated donor B cells.

This CDR3 region has 15 residues. Per the germline V gene, CDR1 is SEHNR and CDR2 is FQNEAQ (reference sequence). V lost 5 bases to trimming and J lost 7 bases; unmatched junction nucleotides: 13. Sequencing was performed with immunoSEQ multiplex PCR; in TCRdb, only in-frame clones are kept and a portion is missing. The sample lists about 5,000 clones, 40% occurring once. Relative to its sample, this clone is large. Its target is unknown. Sequencing input: CD8+ T cells from blood cultured with allogeneic cells. This chain uses TRBV7-9 with TRBJ1-1, with 7 bases matching TRBD1. This sequence was found in a human donor in good health. CDR3 DNA: TGTGCCAGCAGCCAAGGGACAGCGGCTCGGGATGAAGCTTTCTTT. It translates to CASSQGTAARDEAFF.